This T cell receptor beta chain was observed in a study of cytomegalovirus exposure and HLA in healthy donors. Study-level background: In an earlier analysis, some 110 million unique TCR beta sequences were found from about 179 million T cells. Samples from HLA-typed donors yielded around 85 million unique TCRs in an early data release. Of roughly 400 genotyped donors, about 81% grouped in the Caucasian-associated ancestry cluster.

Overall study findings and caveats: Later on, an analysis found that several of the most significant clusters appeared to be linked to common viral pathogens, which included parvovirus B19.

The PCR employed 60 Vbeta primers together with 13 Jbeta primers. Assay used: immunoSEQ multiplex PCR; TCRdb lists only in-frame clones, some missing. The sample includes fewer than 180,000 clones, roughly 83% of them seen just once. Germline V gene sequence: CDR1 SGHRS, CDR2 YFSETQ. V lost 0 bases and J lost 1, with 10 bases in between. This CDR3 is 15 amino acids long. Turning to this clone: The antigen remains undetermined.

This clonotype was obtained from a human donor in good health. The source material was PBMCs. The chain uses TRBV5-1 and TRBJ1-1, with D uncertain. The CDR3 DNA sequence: TGCGCCAGCAGCTTGGGCCGACTGGGGAACACTGAAGCTTTCTTT. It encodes CASSLGRLGNTEAFF.